This entry lists 7 T cell receptor beta chains sequenced from one sample in a study of blood T cell repertoires in COVID-19. The assay was immunoSEQ multiplex PCR, and TCRdb's table has in-frame clones only and misses some. The data show 200,000 to 250,000 clones, approximately 78% seen once. Input material: peripheral blood. The source of these receptors is a woman between 70 and 85 years old with COVID-19, enrolled during active disease.

The CDR3 sequence: CATCGASNQPQHF. The CDR3 DNA reads as TGTGCCACCTGCGGAGCGAGCAATCAGCCCCAGCATTTT. This sequence joins TRBV6-6 and TRBJ1-5; D remains unclear. Trimming pared 10 bases from V and 1 base from J, leaving 11 bases between. The CDR3 runs 13 residues. The V gene's germline CDR1 is MNHNY and CDR2 SVGAGI (reference sequence).

The J gene is TRBJ2-1, the V gene TRBV12-3 or TRBV12-4; unclear D gene. The CDR3 has 13 amino acids. V lost 2 bases and J 3 bases, leaving 5 bases between the germline ends. CDR3 nucleotides: TGTGCCAGCAGTTTACAGCGCTACAATGAGCAGTTCTTC. This encodes CASSLQRYNEQFF.

V usage is TRBV5-1 and J usage is TRBJ2-3, with TRBD2 as a possible D gene (6 bases). CDR1 is SGHRS and CDR2 is YFSETQ in the germline V gene. The CDR3 is 16 residues long. V lost 7 bases to trimming and J lost 6 bases, with 24 bases between them. The CDR3 spells CASGPGTGAVGDTQYF. The CDR3 DNA follows: TGCGCCAGCGGCCCCGGGACTGGCGCCGTTGGGGATACGCAGTATTTT.

This chain links TRBV7-6 with TRBJ1-6; 8 bases are shared with TRBD1. J lost 6 bases, V lost 4 bases, and 5 bases had no gene match. This CDR3 has 15 residues. Germline V gene lookup returns CDR1 SGHVS and CDR2 FNYEAQ. CDR3 sequence reads: CASSSRTGSNSPLHF. DNA for the CDR3: TGTGCCAGCAGCTCGCGGACAGGGTCTAATTCACCCCTCCACTTT.

This clone was seen a single time. The rearrangement uses TRBV18 and TRBJ1-4; 7 nucleotides match TRBD1. CDR1 is KGHSH, CDR2 LQKENI, per germline. The CDR3 has 13 residues. The junction had 8 bases not matched to a gene; V was cut back by 3 bases and J by 13 bases. The CDR3 DNA reads as TGTGCCAGCTCACCGGGTGAGGGGGCTAGACTGTTTTTT. As protein: CASSPGEGARLFF.

V is TRBV18 and J is TRBJ1-1, with a weak D call TRBD1 (6 bases). The CDR3 has 16 amino acids. V was clipped by 3 bases and J by 1 base, with 15 bases between them. Germline CDR1 is KGHSH and CDR2 is LQKENI. CDR3 residues: CASSPFLGHENTEAFF. The CDR3 DNA sequence: TGTGCCAGCTCACCTTTTTTGGGACACGAGAACACTGAAGCTTTCTTT.

This clone was found once. The chain couples TRBV5-8 to TRBJ1-5; D gene unclear. CDR3 length equals 14 residues. CDR1 is SGHTS and CDR2 is YDEGEE in the germline V gene. Trimming took off 0 bases at V and 2 bases at J, with 6 bases between the two ends. CDR3 in amino acids: CASSLARGNQPQHF. For the CDR3, the DNA is TGTGCCAGCAGCTTGGCGCGCGGCAATCAGCCCCAGCATTTT. The full variable domain, in which reference TRBV5-8 and TRBJ1-5 provide the parts outside the CDR3, is EAGVTQSPTHLIKTRGQQATLRCSPISGHTSVYWYQQALGLGLQFLLWYDEGEERNRGNFPPRFSGRQFPNYSSELNVNALELEDSALYLCASSLARGNQPQHFGDGTRLSIL.